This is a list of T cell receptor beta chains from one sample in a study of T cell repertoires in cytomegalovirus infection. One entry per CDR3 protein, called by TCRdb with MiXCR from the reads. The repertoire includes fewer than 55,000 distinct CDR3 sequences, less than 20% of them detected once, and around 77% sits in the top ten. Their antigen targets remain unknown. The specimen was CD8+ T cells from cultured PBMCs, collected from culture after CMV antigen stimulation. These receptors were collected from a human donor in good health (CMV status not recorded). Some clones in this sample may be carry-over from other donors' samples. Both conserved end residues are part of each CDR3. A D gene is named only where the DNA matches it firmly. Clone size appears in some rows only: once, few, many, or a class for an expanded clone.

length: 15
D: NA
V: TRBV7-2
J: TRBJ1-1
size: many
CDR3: CASSPSGPVGTEAFF
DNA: TGTGCCAGCAGCCCATCGGGGCCTGTAGGCACTGAAGCTTTCTTT

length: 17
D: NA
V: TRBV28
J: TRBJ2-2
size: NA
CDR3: CASSRTGHGANTGELFF
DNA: TGTGCCAGCAGTAGAACGGGACATGGCGCGAACACCGGGGAGCTGTTTTTT

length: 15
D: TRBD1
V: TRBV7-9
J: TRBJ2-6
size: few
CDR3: CASSQQGAGANVLTF
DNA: TGTGCCAGCAGCCAGCAGGGGGCTGGGGCCAACGTCCTGACTTTC

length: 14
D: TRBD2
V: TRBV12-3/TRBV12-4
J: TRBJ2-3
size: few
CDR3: CASSLGLAGDTQYF
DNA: TGTGCCAGCAGTCTCGGACTAGCGGGGGATACGCAGTATTTT

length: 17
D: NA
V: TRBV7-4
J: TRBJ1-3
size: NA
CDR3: CASSYQGRPIPGNTIYF
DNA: TGTGCCAGCAGCTATCAAGGCCGACCGATTCCTGGAAACACCATATATTTT

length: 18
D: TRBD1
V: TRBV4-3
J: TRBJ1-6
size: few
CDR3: CASRKGTGGPQDNSPLHF
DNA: TGCGCCAGCAGGAAGGGGACAGGGGGCCCCCAGGATAATTCACCCCTCCACTTT

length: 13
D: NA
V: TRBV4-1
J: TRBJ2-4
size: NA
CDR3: CASSQEPGNIQYF
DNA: TGCGCCAGCAGCCAAGAACCCGGAAACATTCAGTACTTC

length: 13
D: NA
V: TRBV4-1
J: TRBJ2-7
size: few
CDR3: CASSQERSYEQYF
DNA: TGCGCCAGCAGCCAAGAGCGATCCTACGAGCAGTACTTC

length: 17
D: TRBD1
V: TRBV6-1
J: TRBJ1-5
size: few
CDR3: CASSERRDRSPNQPQHF
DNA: TGTGCCAGCAGTGAACGGCGGGACAGGAGCCCTAATCAGCCCCAGCATTTT

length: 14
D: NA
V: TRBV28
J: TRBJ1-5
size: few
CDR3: CASSFGVSNQPQHF
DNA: TGTGCCAGCAGTTTTGGGGTTAGCAATCAGCCCCAGCATTTT

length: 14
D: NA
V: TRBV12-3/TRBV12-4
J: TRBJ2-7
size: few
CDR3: CASRLDRSSYEQYF
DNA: TGTGCCAGCAGACTGGACCGGAGCTCCTACGAGCAGTACTTC

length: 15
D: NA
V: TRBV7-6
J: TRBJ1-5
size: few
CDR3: CASSLETGVNQPQHF
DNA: TGTGCCAGCAGCTTGGAAACCGGGGTTAATCAGCCACAGCATTTT

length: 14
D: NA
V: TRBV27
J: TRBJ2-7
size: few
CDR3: CASRQQGSYYEQYF
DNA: TGTGCCAGCCGCCAACAGGGCTCTTACTACGAGCAGTACTTC

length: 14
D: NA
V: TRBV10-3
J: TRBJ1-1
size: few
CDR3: CAASGQGGNTEAFF
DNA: TGTGCCGCGTCGGGTCAAGGAGGGAACACTGAAGCTTTCTTT

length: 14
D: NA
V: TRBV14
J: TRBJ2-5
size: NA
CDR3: CASSSLGGQETQYF
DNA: TGTGCCAGCAGCTCCCTCGGGGGCCAAGAGACCCAGTACTTC

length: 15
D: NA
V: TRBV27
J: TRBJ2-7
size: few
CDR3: CASTPGSVSSYEQYF
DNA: TGTGCCAGCACTCCAGGGTCGGTCAGCTCCTACGAGCAGTACTTC

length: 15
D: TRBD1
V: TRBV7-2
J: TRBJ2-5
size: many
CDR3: CASSSGQGAPETQYF
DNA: TGTGCCAGCAGCTCGGGACAGGGGGCGCCAGAGACCCAGTACTTC

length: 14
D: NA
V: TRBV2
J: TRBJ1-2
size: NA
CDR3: CASTPGAADYGYTF
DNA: TGTGCCAGCACTCCCGGGGCCGCGGACTATGGCTACACCTTC

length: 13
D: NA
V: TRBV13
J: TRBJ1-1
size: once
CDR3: CASSLDSQTEAFF
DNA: TGTGCCAGCAGCTTAGACTCACAGACTGAAGCTTTCTTT

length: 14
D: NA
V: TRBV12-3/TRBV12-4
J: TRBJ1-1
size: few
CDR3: CASSPGPLWLEAFF
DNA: TGTGCCAGCAGCCCCGGGCCCCTTTGGCTTGAAGCTTTCTTT

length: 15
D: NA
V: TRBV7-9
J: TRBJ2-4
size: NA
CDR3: CASSSPRDQKNIQYF
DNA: TGTGCCAGCAGCTCGCCCAGGGACCAGAAAAACATTCAGTACTTC

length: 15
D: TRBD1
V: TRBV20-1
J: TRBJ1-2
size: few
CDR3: CSAPYYSGTGYGYTF
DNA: TGCAGTGCCCCTTACTACTCCGGGACAGGCTATGGCTACACCTTC

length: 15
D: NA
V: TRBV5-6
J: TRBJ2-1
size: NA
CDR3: CASMPHLSLYNEQFF
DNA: TGTGCCAGCATGCCCCATCTTAGTTTATACAATGAGCAGTTCTTC

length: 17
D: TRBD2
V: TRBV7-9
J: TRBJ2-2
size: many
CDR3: CASSHQASGSNTGELFF
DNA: TGTGCCAGCAGCCACCAGGCTAGCGGATCGAACACCGGGGAGCTGTTTTTT

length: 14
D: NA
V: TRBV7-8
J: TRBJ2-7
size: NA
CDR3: CASSPFLLAHEQYF
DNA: TGTGCCAGCAGCCCATTCTTATTGGCCCACGAGCAGTACTTC

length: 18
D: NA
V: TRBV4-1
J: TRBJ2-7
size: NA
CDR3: CASSQEGVRAGRPYEQYF
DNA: TGCGCCAGCAGCCAAGAAGGTGTAAGGGCAGGGAGGCCCTACGAGCAGTACTTC

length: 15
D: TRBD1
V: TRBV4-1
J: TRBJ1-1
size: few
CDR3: CASSFRTGEGTEAFF
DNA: TGCGCCAGCAGCTTCCGGACAGGGGAGGGGACTGAAGCTTTCTTT

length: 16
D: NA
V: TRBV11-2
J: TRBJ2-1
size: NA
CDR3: CASSLAAGGVYNEQFF
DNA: TGTGCCAGCAGCTTAGCTGCAGGGGGGGTCTACAATGAGCAGTTCTTC

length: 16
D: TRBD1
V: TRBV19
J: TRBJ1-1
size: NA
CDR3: CASRDRTGTGRTEAFF
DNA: TGTGCCAGTAGAGACCGAACCGGGACAGGGAGGACTGAAGCTTTCTTT

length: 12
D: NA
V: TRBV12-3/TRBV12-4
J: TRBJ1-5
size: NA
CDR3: CASRCTLETQHF
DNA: TGTGCCAGCAGGTGTACCCTGGAGACCCAGCATTTT

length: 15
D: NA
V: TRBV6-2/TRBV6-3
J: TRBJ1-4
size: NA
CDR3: CASNHRGDPNEKLFF
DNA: TGTGCCAGCAATCATCGAGGGGATCCTAATGAAAAACTGTTTTTT

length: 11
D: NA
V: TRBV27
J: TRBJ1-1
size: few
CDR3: CAVQRNTEAFF
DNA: TGTGCCGTACAGAGGAACACTGAAGCTTTCTTT

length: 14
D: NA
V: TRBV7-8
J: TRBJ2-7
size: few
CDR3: CASSLATGGGEQYF
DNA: TGTGCCAGCAGCTTAGCTACCGGAGGCGGCGAGCAGTACTTC

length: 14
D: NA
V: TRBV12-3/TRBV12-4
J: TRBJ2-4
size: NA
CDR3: CASSQDTGFYIQYF
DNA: TGTGCCAGCAGTCAGGACACTGGGTTTTACATTCAGTACTTC

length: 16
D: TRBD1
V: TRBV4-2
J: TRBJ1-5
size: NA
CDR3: CASSQDRTGVNQPQHF
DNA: TGTGCCAGCAGCCAAGATCGGACAGGGGTAAATCAGCCCCAGCATTTT

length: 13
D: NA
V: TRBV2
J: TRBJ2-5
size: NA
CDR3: CASRTGAQETQYF
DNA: TGTGCCAGCCGAACGGGGGCCCAAGAGACCCAGTACTTC

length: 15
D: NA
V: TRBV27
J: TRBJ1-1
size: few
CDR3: CASSPLTGWDTEAFF
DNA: TGTGCCAGCAGTCCCTTAACAGGGTGGGACACTGAAGCTTTCTTT

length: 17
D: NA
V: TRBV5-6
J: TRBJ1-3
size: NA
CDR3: CASSPTPDPYSGNTIYF
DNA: TGTGCCAGCAGCCCCACTCCTGACCCGTACTCTGGAAACACCATATATTTT

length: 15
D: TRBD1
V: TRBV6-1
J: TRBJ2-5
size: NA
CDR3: CASSEASEGAETQYF
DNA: TGTGCCAGCAGTGAAGCTAGCGAGGGGGCAGAGACCCAGTACTTC

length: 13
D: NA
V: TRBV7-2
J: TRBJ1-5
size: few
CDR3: CASSEWGFQPQHF
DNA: TGTGCCAGCAGCGAGTGGGGATTTCAGCCCCAGCATTTT

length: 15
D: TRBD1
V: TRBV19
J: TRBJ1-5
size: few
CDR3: CASSVGTVGNQPQHF
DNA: TGTGCCAGTAGCGTAGGGACAGTCGGCAATCAGCCCCAGCATTTT

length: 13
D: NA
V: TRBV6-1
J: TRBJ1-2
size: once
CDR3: CASRREEGYGYTF
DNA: TGTGCCAGCAGGAGAGAGGAAGGCTATGGCTACACCTTC

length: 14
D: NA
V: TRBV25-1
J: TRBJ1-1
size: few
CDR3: CASSEVGEVAEAFF
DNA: TGTGCCAGCAGTGAAGTTGGGGAGGTGGCTGAAGCTTTCTTT

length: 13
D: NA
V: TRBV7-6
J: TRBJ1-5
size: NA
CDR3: CASSSQGSQPQHF
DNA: TGTGCCAGCAGCTCTCAGGGAAGCCAGCCCCAGCATTTT

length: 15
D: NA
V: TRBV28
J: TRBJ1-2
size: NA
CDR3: CASSSQRTDYYGYTF
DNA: TGTGCCAGCAGTTCCCAAAGGACAGACTACTATGGCTACACCTTC

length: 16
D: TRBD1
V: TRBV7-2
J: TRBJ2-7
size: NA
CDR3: CASSPNLQGFPYEQYF
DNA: TGTGCCAGCAGCCCAAATCTACAGGGGTTTCCCTACGAGCAGTACTTC

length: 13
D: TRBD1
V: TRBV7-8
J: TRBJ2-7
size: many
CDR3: CASRGDRGWEQYF
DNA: TGTGCCAGCAGGGGGGACAGGGGCTGGGAGCAGTACTTC

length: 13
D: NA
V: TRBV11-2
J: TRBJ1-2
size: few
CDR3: CASSLEDGYGYTF
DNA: TGTGCCAGCAGCTTAGAAGACGGCTATGGCTACACCTTC

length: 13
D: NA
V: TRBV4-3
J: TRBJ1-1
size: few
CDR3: CASSQDRVGEAFF
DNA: TGCGCCAGCAGCCAAGACAGGGTGGGAGAAGCTTTCTTT

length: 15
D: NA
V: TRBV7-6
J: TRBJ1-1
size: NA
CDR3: CASSSGAGMNTEAFF
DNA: TGTGCCAGCAGCTCGGGCGCTGGCATGAACACTGAAGCTTTCTTT

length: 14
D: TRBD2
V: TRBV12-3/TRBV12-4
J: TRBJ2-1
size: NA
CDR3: CASSWTSGGDEQFF
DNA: TGTGCCAGCAGTTGGACTAGCGGGGGCGATGAGCAGTTCTTC

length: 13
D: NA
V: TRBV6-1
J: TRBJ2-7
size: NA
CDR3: CASSEDRAYEQYF
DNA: TGTGCCAGCAGTGAAGACAGGGCTTACGAGCAGTACTTC

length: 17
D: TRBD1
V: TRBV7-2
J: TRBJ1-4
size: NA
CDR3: CASSLGGGATTNEKLFF
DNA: TGTGCCAGCAGCCTTGGAGGGGGCGCGACAACTAATGAAAAACTGTTTTTT

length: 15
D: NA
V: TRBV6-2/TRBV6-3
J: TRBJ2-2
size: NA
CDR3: CASSYGLTNTGELFF
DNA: TGTGCCAGCAGTTACGGACTAACGAACACCGGGGAGCTGTTTTTT

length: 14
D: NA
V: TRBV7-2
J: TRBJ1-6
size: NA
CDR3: CASSLAVWGEPLHF
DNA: TGTGCCAGCAGCTTAGCGGTCTGGGGGGAACCCCTCCACTTT

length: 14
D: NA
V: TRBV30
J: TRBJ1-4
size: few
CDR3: CAWRTQGNNEKLFF
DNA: TGTGCCTGGAGGACACAGGGAAATAATGAAAAACTGTTTTTT